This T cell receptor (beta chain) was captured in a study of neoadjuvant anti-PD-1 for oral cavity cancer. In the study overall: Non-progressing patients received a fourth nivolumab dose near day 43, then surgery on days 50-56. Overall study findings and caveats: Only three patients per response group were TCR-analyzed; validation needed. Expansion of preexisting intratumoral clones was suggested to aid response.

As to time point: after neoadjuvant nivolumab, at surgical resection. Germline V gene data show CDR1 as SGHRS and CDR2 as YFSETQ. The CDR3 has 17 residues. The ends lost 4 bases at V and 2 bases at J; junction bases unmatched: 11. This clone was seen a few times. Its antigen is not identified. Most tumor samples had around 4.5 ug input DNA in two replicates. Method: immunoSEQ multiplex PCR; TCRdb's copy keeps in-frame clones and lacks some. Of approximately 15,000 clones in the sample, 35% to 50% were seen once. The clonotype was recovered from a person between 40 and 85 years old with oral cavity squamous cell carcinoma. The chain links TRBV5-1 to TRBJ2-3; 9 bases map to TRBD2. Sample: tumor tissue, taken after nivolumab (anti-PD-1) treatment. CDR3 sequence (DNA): TGCGCCAGCAGCCGTGGCGCTAGCGGGGTAGACACAGATACGCAGTATTTT. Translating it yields CASSRGASGVDTDTQYF.